The present T cell receptor (beta chain) was sequenced within a study of T cell repertoires in cytomegalovirus infection. As for the study in general: Selected CMV epitopes included recently identified HLA-C-restricted ones as well as well-studied HLA-B-restricted ones. Indications of both CMV infection and matching HLA type were provided by public TCR beta signatures.

TCRdb re-called the reads with MiXCR, one entry per CDR3 protein. The sample has roughly 800,000 distinct CDR3 sequences, about 27% seen once. Worth noting for this clonotype: Its antigen is undetermined.

Study-wide points: CMV-specific TCR beta clonotypes restricted by HLA-C were the ones dominating the ex vivo response.

This clonotype was obtained from a human donor in good health (CMV status not recorded). Some clones in this sample may be carry-over from other donors' samples. This sample comprised cultured CD8+ T cells from PBMCs, obtained from culture after CMV antigen stimulation.

The chain's CDR3 is CASSLEAYRGGAETQYF. Here the CDR3 DNA reads TGTGCCAGCAGCTTGGAGGCCTACAGGGGAGGAGCAGAGACCCAGTACTTC. This chain joins TRBV5-4 and TRBJ2-5; D may be TRBD1 (7 bases). Trimming took off 0 bases at V and 4 bases at J, with 19 bases between the two ends. CDR3 length: 17 residues. Germline values: CDR1 SGHNT, CDR2 YYREEE (reference sequence).